What follows are 5 T cell receptor beta chains derived from one specimen sequenced in a study of Ad26.COV2.S vaccination and SARS-CoV-2 variants. TCRdb's copy holds only in-frame clones and misses some; the assay was immunoSEQ multiplex PCR. The table lists roughly 420,000 clones, around nine tenths of them singletons. This sample's treatment: roughly 19 received Ad26.COV2.S at low or high dose, single or two shots; about 5 received placebo; per-sample allocation not given. Day 63 after the first vaccine or placebo injection was the time point for sampling. The source material was peripheral blood, sampled in a trial of Ad26.COV2.S vaccine versus placebo. Receptors originate from a person aged 18 to 65 who received the Ad26.COV2.S COVID-19 vaccine or a placebo.

The chain carries TRBV28 and TRBJ2-5, with 9 bases matching TRBD1. CDR3 size: 15 residues. CDR1 MDHEN and CDR2 SYDVKM come from the germline V gene. J lost 5 bases, V lost 5 bases, and 9 bases had no gene match. DNA of the CDR3: TGTGCCAGCAGTCCCTCCGGGACAGGGTCGGAGACCCAGTACTTC. Its protein is CASSPSGTGSETQYF.

The V gene is TRBV9, the J gene TRBJ1-3, with D unclear. CDR1 is SGDLS, CDR2 YYNGEE, per germline. V lost 0 bases to trimming and J lost 2 bases, with 9 bases between them. The CDR3 length is 15 residues. The CDR3 region has the DNA TGTGCCAGCAGCGTAGATTTCACGGCTGGAAACACCATATATTTT. Amino acid sequence: CASSVDFTAGNTIYF.

The chain couples TRBV9 to TRBJ1-1; D unclear. The CDR3 is 13 amino acids. Germline CDR1 SGDLS, CDR2 YYNGEE. V was shortened by 3 bases and J by 1 base, with 7 bases between the two germline ends. In nucleotides, the CDR3 is TGTGCCAGCAGCGAAGGACGGAACACTGAAGCTTTCTTT. The encoded protein is CASSEGRNTEAFF.

CDR3 DNA: TGCAGTGCGTCGATATCCTACGAGCAGTACTTC. Its protein is CSASISYEQYF. The gene calls are TRBV20-1 and TRBJ2-7; no definite D call. Trimming cost V 6 bases and J 1 base, with 7 bases left between them. The germline CDR1 and CDR2 sequences are DFQATT and SNEGSKA (reference sequence). The CDR3 runs 11 residues.

The rearrangement joins TRBV5-1 to TRBJ2-5, with TRBD1 matching 8 bases. Trimming cost V 4 bases and J 4 bases; bases outside gene matches: 12. Germline V gives CDR1 SGHRS, CDR2 YFSETQ. The CDR3 totals 16 residues. The CDR3 DNA sequence: TGCGCCAGCAGCCGTTCACGACAGGGGTCTGGAGAGACCCAGTACTTC. This sequence encodes CASSRSRQGSGETQYF.